This TCR beta chain was retrieved from a study of vaccination and CD4 T cells after COVID-19. Whole-study findings and limits: The cohort comprised relatively few convalescent patients, and no early post-infection timepoints were analyzed.

Concerning this clonotype itself: Its specificity is not known.

Treatment specified: roughly ten-day PBMC culture with coronavirus spike peptide pools or control peptides (ViraFEST assay). Sequenced with the Oncomine TCR Beta short-read assay was DNA taken from cultured CD4+ T cells. TCRdb reprocessed the PCR reads with MiXCR, giving one entry per CDR3 protein. The sample shows 15,000 or so distinct CDR3 sequences, 45% to 65% of them seen only once. Germline CDR1 MNHNS, CDR2 SASEGT. The trim removed 6 bases at V and 4 bases at J, leaving 6 bases unmatched. The CDR3 runs 14 residues. The sequence derives from a human donor who had recovered from COVID-19. The chain links TRBV6-1 to TRBJ1-5; 7 nucleotides align to TRBD1. Sequenced sample: CD4+ T cells from blood, cultured in vitro. The CDR3 region is CASRGTGANQPQHF. The CDR3 coding sequence is TGTGCCAGCAGGGGAACAGGGGCAAATCAGCCCCAGCATTTT.